This T cell receptor beta chain was recovered during a study of blood T cell repertoires in COVID-19 (dated by TCRdb to the early 2020s). For the wider study: Samples from collaborators originated in the United States, Italy and Spain and spanned both the acute and convalescent phases of COVID-19. The prospective study material was composed of cDNA or gDNA derived from T cells, B-cell-depleted T cells, or PBMCs. Subjects who had been exposed to COVID-19, were actively infected with it, or had recovered from it provided the deeply sampled blood TCRbeta repertoires that made up the dataset. The repertoires were released in a freely available public database meant as a resource for research on the immune response to SARS-CoV-2. Samples were obtained from the ongoing ImmuneRACE study (first 160 participants) and from about 1,300 subjects provided by 6 global collaborators. A de-identified subject ID, COVID-19 status, age in years and sex were almost always included in the sample metadata. Where HLA class I and class II types were available, the types were taken from metadata supplied by the sample provider, not from assay-based typing. What the work shows at the level of the full study, not this receptor alone: The quantity of clinical and demographic metadata differed by source and by participant and was supplied without curation.

There are 13 amino acids in the CDR3, from cysteine to phenylalanine inclusive. Of the read, only the CDR3 DNA is kept; its 39 bases are in frame from base 1. The V end gives up 6 bases and the J end 2 bases, leaving 4 bases in the junction not matched to a gene. The germline V gene yields MDHEN for CDR1 and SYDVKM for CDR2. TCRbeta CDR3 regions were amplified from genomic DNA using the immunoSEQ Assay, a bias-controlled multiplex PCR. For the original study's pipeline: The number of nucleated cells in each sample was estimated from the amplification of reference gene primers within the assay. To quantify the absolute abundance of each unique TCRbeta CDR3 rearrangement, sequence reads were collapsed and filtered. For each sample, productive Simpson clonality was calculated as the square root of Simpson's diversity index across productive rearrangements. In its TCRdb copy, this immuneACCESS table keeps in-frame sequences only and misses some clones. Where compared with another copy, unresolved V genes explain less than half of these, and the others have no known cause. The DNA was the basis for D and trimming; V, J and clone size are from that table. The sample table holds some 57,000 clones, of which 90% were seen once. More than 10% of the sample is held by the ten biggest clonotypes.

This clone has only one observation. Its antigen is currently not known. No much larger clone is present one base from it, and per-base qualities are unavailable. The collaborating institutions used their own protocols to collect whole blood in K2EDTA tubes. For TCRbeta analysis, collaborators shipped samples in one of three forms: frozen whole blood, isolated PBMCs, or DNA extracted from either of those sample types. This clonotype was obtained from a man aged 55 to 70 with active COVID-19. Input material: peripheral blood. The rearrangement combines TRBV28 with TRBJ2-7, and TRBD1 aligns with 7 junction nucleotides. The CDR3 region has the sequence CASSSGQPYEQYF. The sequenced DNA is TGTGCCAGCAGCTCGGGACAGCCCTACGAGCAGTACTTC.